This T cell receptor (beta chain) came from a study of TIL therapy for anti-PD-1-resistant metastatic lung cancer. Overall study: Median tumor mutation burden was around 1.6 mutations per megabase.

Time point meaning: pre-treatment sample, taken before nivolumab and TIL therapy. This was the immunoSEQ v3 assay. Here immunoSEQ multiplex PCR was the method, and the copy in TCRdb shows in-frame clones only, minus some. The table includes 18,000 or so clones, about four fifths detected once. V lost 4 bases to trimming and J lost 4 bases; unmatched junction nucleotides: 4. The CDR3 contains 14 residues. Germline assignment: CDR1 LNHDA and CDR2 SQIVND (reference sequence). The V gene is TRBV19, the J gene TRBJ2-1; 7 bases align to TRBD2. This clonotype was obtained from a person aged 30 to 80 with non-small cell lung cancer. The sample in question was blood, obtained at baseline. The CDR3 DNA is TGTGCCAGTAGTACTAGCGGAGGATACAATGAGCAGTTCTTC. Protein: CASSTSGGYNEQFF.